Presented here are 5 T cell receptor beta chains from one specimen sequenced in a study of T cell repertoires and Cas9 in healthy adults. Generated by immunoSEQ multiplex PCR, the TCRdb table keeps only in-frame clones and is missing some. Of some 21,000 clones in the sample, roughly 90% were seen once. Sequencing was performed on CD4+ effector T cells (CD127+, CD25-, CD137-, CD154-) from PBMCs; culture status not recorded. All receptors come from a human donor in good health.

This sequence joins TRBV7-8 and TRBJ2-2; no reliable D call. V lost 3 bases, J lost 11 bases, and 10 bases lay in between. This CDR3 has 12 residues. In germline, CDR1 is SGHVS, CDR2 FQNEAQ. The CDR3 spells CASSFHQSELFF. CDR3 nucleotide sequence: TGTGCCAGCAGCTTTCATCAAAGCGAGCTGTTTTTT.

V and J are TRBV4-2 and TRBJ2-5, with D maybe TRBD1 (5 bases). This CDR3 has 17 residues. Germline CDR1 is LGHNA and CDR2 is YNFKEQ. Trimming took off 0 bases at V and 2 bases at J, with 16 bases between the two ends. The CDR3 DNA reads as TGTGCCAGCAGCCAAGATCTATCGCAGGACATACAAGAGACCCAGTACTTC. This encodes CASSQDLSQDIQETQYF.

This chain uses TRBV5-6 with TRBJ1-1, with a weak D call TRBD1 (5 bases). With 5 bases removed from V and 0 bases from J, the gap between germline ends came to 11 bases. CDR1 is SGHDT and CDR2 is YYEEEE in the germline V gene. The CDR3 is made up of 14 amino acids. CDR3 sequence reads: CASSRDPMNTEAFF. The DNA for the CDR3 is TGTGCCAGCAGTCGGGACCCCATGAACACTGAAGCTTTCTTT.

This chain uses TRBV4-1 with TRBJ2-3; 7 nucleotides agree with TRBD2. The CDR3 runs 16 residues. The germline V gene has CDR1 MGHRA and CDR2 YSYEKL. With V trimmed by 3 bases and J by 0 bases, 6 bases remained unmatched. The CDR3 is CASSHTSGGSTDTQYF. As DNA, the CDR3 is TGCGCCAGCAGCCACACTTCGGGGGGAAGCACAGATACGCAGTATTTT.

CDR3 bases: TGTGCCTGGAGTGAGGCCGGGAGTCGGCAGTCCCAGCATTTT. It yields the protein CAWSEAGSRQSQHF. The rearrangement joins TRBV30 to TRBJ1-5; no definite D call. Germline V CDR1 and CDR2: GTSNPN, SVGIG (reference sequence). V lost 1 base and J 11 bases, leaving 18 bases between the germline ends. The CDR3 is 14 residues long.